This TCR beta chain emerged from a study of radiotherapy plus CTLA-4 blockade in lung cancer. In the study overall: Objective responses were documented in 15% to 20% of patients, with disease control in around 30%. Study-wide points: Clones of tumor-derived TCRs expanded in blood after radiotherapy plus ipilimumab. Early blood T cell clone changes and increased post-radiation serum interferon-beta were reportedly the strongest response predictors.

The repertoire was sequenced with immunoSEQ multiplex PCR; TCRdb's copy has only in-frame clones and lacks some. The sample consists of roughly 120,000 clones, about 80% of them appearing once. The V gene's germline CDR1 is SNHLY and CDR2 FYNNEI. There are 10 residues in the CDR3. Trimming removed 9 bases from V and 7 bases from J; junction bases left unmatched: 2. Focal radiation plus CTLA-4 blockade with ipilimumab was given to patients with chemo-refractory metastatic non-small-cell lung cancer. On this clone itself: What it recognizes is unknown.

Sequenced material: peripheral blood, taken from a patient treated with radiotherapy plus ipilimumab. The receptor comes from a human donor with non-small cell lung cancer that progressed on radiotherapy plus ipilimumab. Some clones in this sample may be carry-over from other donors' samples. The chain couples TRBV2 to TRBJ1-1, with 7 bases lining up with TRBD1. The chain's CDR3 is CARGTDEAFF. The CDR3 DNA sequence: TGTGCCAGAGGGACAGATGAAGCTTTCTTT.